The 21 T cell receptor beta chains below were found in one sample sequenced in a study of blood T cell repertoires in COVID-19. Only in-frame clones appear in the TCRdb table, and some are missing; sequencing was by immunoSEQ multiplex PCR. In the table there are nearly 100,000 clones, around 85% of which are singletons. The sample comprised peripheral blood. The receptors originated from a woman aged 55-69 years with acute or convalescent COVID-19.

Concerning this clone: The sample carries other DNA sequences with the same CDR3. The chain combines TRBV4-2 with TRBJ1-1, with 7 bases identical to TRBD1. The ends lost 1 base at V and 3 bases at J; junction bases unmatched: 5. CDR3 length equals 15 residues. CDR1 LGHNA and CDR2 YNFKEQ come from the germline V gene. The CDR3 DNA follows: TGTGCCAGCAGCCAAGGAGGAACAGGGGACACTGAAGCTTTCTTT. This codes for CASSQGGTGDTEAFF.

This chain links TRBV5-4 with TRBJ2-2; 12 bases line up with TRBD1. After removal of 5 bases from V and 6 bases from J, the junction contained 11 bases not matched to a gene. The CDR3 totals 17 residues. Germline V gene lookup returns CDR1 SGHNT and CDR2 YYREEE (reference sequence). The CDR3 spells CASSTGGQGAIPGELFF. CDR3 coding DNA: TGTGCCAGCAGTACCGGGGGACAGGGGGCAATCCCCGGGGAGCTGTTTTTT.

The chain recombines TRBV5-1 with TRBJ1-1; D call uncertain. Germline values: CDR1 SGHRS, CDR2 YFSETQ. This CDR3 is 14 amino acids long. Deletions cut 5 bases from V and 3 bases from J, with 14 bases between. Here the CDR3 DNA reads TGCGCCAGCAGTTCCGGGGAGCGCCACACTGAAGCTTTCTTT. This sequence encodes CASSSGERHTEAFF.

CDR3 protein: CASSWGTNSGNTIYF. In nucleotides, the CDR3 is TGTGCCAGCAGCTGGGGCACCAACTCTGGAAACACCATATATTTT. The genes are TRBV5-4 and TRBJ1-3, with D tentatively TRBD1 (5 bases). CDR3 length: 15 amino acids. The germline V and J ends were trimmed by 3 bases and 0 bases, with 10 bases remaining between them. From germline, CDR1 is SGHNT and CDR2 YYREEE (reference sequence).

The V call is TRBV6-6, the J call TRBJ2-2; 8 positions agree with TRBD2. There are 15 residues in the CDR3. After removal of 4 bases from V and 6 bases from J, the junction contained 7 bases not matched to a gene. The germline V gene has CDR1 MNHNY and CDR2 SVGAGI (reference sequence). CDR3 amino acids: CASSSSGGGPGELFF. CDR3 in DNA: TGTGCCAGCAGTTCATCGGGGGGGGGCCCCGGGGAGCTGTTTTTT.

This clone was seen just once. The J gene is TRBJ1-6, the V gene TRBV13; TRBD1 might be the D (5 bases). Trimming left V 4 bases short and J 4 bases short, with 11 bases between. The CDR3 length is 15 residues. Germline-derived CDR1 and CDR2 are PRHDT and FYEKMQ (reference sequence). CDR3 protein: CASSYIGGYNSPLHF. The CDR3 DNA is TGTGCCAGCAGCTACATCGGGGGGTATAATTCACCCCTCCACTTT.

The CDR3 is CATSRASAATNEKLFF. In nucleotides, the CDR3 is TGTGCCACCAGCAGAGCAAGCGCCGCAACTAATGAAAAACTGTTTTTT. The V and J genes are TRBV15 and TRBJ1-4, with no clear D. Germline V lookup: CDR1 LNHNV, CDR2 YYDKDF (reference sequence). V lost 1 base, J lost 0 bases, and 9 bases lay in between. CDR3 length: 16 amino acids.

The chain joins TRBV3-1 (or the pseudogene TRBV3-2) to TRBJ2-7; D possibly corresponds to TRBD2 (5 bases). Germline V gives CDR1 LGHDT, CDR2 YNNKEL (reference sequence). This CDR3 spans 15 amino acids. V was shortened by 0 bases and J by 4 bases, with 13 bases between the two germline ends. The CDR3 DNA reads as TGTGCCAGCAGCCAAGAATCCCGGGGTTCATACGAGCAGTACTTC. Translation: CASSQESRGSYEQYF.

This chain uses TRBV6-2 or TRBV6-3 with TRBJ1-5; D is perhaps TRBD1 (5 bases). The CDR3 has 17 amino acids. CDR1 is MNHEY and CDR2 is SVGEGT in the germline V gene. Trimming cost V 4 bases and J 0 bases, with 16 bases left between them. The DNA of the CDR3 is TGTGCCAGCAGTTCCGCCTTCGGGGGAAGTAGCAATCAGCCCCAGCATTTT. Translating gives CASSSAFGGSSNQPQHF.

The rearrangement uses TRBV6-5 and TRBJ2-7; 9 bases map to TRBD1. This CDR3 contains 14 residues. J lost 2 bases, V lost 4 bases, and 3 bases had no gene match. Germline V CDR1 and CDR2: MNHEY, SVGAGI. Here the CDR3 reads CASSSRTGAYEQYF. The CDR3 DNA follows: TGTGCCAGCAGTTCACGGACAGGGGCCTACGAGCAGTACTTC.

This rearrangement joins TRBV25-1 to TRBJ1-2; the D is unclear. V lost 1 base and J 4 bases, leaving 7 bases between the germline ends. Germline V gives CDR1 MGHDK, CDR2 SYGVNS. The CDR3 contains 13 residues. The CDR3 sequence: CASSESAGYGYTF. Here the CDR3 DNA reads TGTGCCAGCAGTGAATCCGCAGGCTATGGCTACACCTTC.

The chain employs TRBV10-3 and TRBJ1-5, with D perhaps TRBD1 (6 bases). This CDR3 is built from 16 residues. The ends were cut back, 2 bases at V and 6 bases at J, with 17 bases in the middle. Germline CDR1 reads ENHRY; CDR2 reads SYGVKD. The CDR3 protein is CAISEHGQWRLQPQHF. CDR3 in DNA: TGTGCCATCAGTGAGCATGGACAGTGGCGGCTTCAGCCCCAGCATTTT.

J is TRBJ2-5 and V is TRBV9; weak D call: TRBD2 (6 bases). Trimming pared 1 base from V and 5 bases from J, leaving 15 bases between. Germline assignment: CDR1 SGDLS and CDR2 YYNGEE. This CDR3 is built from 15 residues. CDR3 loop: CASSVSSGGRETQYF. The CDR3, as DNA: TGTGCCAGCAGCGTATCTTCAGGAGGGAGGGAGACCCAGTACTTC.

In regard to this clone: The same CDR3 also results from other DNA sequences found in this sample. The genes are TRBV5-1 and TRBJ1-4; D gene ambiguous. CDR3 length: 14 residues. The ends were cut back, 2 bases at V and 3 bases at J, with 8 bases in the middle. The germline gives CDR1 SGHRS, CDR2 YFSETQ. In nucleotides, the CDR3 is TGCGCCAGCAGCTTAAGTGGAGCTAATGAAAAACTGTTTTTT. It is translated as CASSLSGANEKLFF.

In this sample, this clone turned up a few times. The V and J genes are TRBV11-2 and TRBJ1-5, with TRBD1 matching 9 bases. The germline V gene encodes CDR1 SGHAT and CDR2 FQNNGV. The CDR3 has 16 residues. The J segment lost 7 bases and the V segment lost 5 bases, leaving 12 bases of the junction unmatched. CDR3 DNA sequence: TGTGCCAGCAGCGTAACCGGGACAGGGAGAGGACAGCCCCAGCATTTT. As protein: CASSVTGTGRGQPQHF.

This chain joins TRBV29-1 and TRBJ2-5; D might be TRBD1 (7 bases). CDR1 is SQVTM, CDR2 ANQGSEA, per germline. Trimming stripped 0 bases from V and 5 bases from J, with 19 bases between. This CDR3 has 16 amino acids. For the CDR3, the DNA is TGCAGCGTTGAAGAGTTTCGGACAGGCGGAGGGGAGACCCAGTACTTC. It encodes CSVEEFRTGGGETQYF.

The chain joins TRBV15 to TRBJ1-2, with D perhaps TRBD1 (6 bases). Germline assignment: CDR1 LNHNV and CDR2 YYDKDF (reference sequence). The length of the CDR3 is 14 residues. The germline V and J ends were trimmed by 3 bases and 7 bases, with 15 bases remaining between them. DNA for the CDR3: TGTGCCACCAGCAGGAGGGAGGGGGGTGGTGGCTACACCTTC. This gives the protein CATSRREGGGGYTF.

The rearrangement links TRBV30 to TRBJ1-4, with 10 bases lining up with TRBD1. The CDR3 runs 14 residues. Trimming cost V 8 bases and J 8 bases; bases outside gene matches: 11. Per germline, CDR1 GTSNPN and CDR2 SVGIG (reference sequence). CDR3 bases: TGTGCCGCCCGAGGTTGGACAGGGGGGGAAAAACTGTTTTTT. Its translation is CAARGWTGGEKLFF.

The V call is TRBV7-9, the J call TRBJ2-6, with 7 bases matching TRBD1. In germline, CDR1 is SEHNR, CDR2 FQNEAQ (reference sequence). Trimming took 5 bases from V and 5 from J; bases not matched to a gene: 9. This CDR3 comprises 16 residues. CDR3: CASSKDRPGWANVLTF. The DNA for the CDR3 is TGTGCCAGCAGCAAGGACAGGCCAGGGTGGGCCAACGTCCTGACTTTC.

The V and J genes are TRBV5-1 and TRBJ1-3, with 7 bases fitting TRBD1. The CDR3 contains 15 residues. The germline V gene encodes CDR1 SGHRS and CDR2 YFSETQ. With 1 base clipped from V and 4 bases from J, the junction kept 5 bases outside the gene matches. In DNA form, the CDR3 reads TGCGCCAGCAGCTTGTCGACAGGGCCCGGAAACACCATATATTTT. Translated, it gives CASSLSTGPGNTIYF.

The chain employs TRBV7-3 and TRBJ1-5, with D perhaps TRBD1 (6 bases). The germline gives CDR1 SGHTA, CDR2 FQGTGA. Trimming took off 7 bases at V and 3 bases at J, with 10 bases between the two ends. The length of the CDR3 is 13 residues. The CDR3 loop is CASNGQPNQPQHF. DNA for the CDR3: TGTGCCAGCAACGGACAGCCCAATCAGCCCCAGCATTTT.